This T cell receptor beta chain emerged from a study of T cells after posttransplantation cyclophosphamide. Repertoires were generated with immunoSEQ multiplex PCR, while TCRdb's copy carries only in-frame clones and drops some. The profile covers more than 25,000 clones, none occurring a single time. Overall study findings and caveats: Tissue-infiltrating T cells from skin or gut overlapped little with blood T cells.

This clone occurred many times. Its antigen is still unknown. The ends lost 7 bases at V and 0 bases at J; junction bases unmatched: 6. Germline values: CDR1 SQVTM, CDR2 ANQGSEA. This CDR3 has 14 amino acids. This receptor was obtained from a man aged 50-60 years in good health, CMV-negative, and a related stem cell transplant donor. This chain uses TRBV29-1 with TRBJ2-1, with TRBD1 identical over 7 bases. Sample: PBMCs. The DNA of the CDR3 is TGCAGCGGGCGACGGGACAGCTCCTACAATGAGCAGTTCTTC. Translating it yields CSGRRDSSYNEQFF.